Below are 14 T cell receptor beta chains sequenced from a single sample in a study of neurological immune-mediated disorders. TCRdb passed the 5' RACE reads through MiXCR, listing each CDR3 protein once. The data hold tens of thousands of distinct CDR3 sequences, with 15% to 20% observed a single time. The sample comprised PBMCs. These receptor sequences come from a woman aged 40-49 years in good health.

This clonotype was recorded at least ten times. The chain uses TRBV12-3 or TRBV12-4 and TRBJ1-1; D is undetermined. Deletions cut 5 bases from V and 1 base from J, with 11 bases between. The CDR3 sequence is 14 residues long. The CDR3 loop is CASSPGAANTEAFF. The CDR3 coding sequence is TGTGCCAGCAGTCCAGGTGCGGCGAACACTGAAGCTTTCTTT.

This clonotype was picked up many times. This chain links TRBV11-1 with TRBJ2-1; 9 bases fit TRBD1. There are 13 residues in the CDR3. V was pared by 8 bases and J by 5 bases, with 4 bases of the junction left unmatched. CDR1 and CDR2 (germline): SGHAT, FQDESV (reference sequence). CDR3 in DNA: TGTGCCAGCTCCCGGGACAGGGACAATGAGCAGTTCTTC. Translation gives CASSRDRDNEQFF.

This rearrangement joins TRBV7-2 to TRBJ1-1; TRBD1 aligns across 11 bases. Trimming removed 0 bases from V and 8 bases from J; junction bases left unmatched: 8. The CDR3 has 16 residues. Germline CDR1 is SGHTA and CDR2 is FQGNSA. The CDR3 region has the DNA TGTGCCAGCAGCTTAGCCAGAACCGGGACAGGGGGAGAAGCTTTCTTT. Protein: CASSLARTGTGGEAFF.

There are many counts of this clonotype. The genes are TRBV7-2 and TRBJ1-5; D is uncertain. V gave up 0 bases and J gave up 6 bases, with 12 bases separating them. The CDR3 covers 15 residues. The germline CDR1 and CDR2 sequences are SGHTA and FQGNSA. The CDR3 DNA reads TGTGCCAGCAGCTTAGCAGGGAGGACCGTTCAGCCCCAGCATTTT. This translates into CASSLAGRTVQPQHF.

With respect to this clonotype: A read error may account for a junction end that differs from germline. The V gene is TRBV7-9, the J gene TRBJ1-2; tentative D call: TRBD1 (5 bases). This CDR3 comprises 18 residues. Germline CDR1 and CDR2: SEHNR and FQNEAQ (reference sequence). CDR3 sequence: CASSFQPGWGTTNYGYIF. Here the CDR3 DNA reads TGTGCCAGCAGCTTCCAACCAGGCTGGGGGACGACTAACTATGGCTACATCTTC. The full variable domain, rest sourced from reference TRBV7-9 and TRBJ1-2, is DTGVSQNPRHKITKRGQNVTFRCDPISEHNRLYWYRQTLGQGPEFLTYFQNEAQLEKSRLLSDRFSAERPKGSFSTLEIQRTEQGDSAMYLCASSFQPGWGTTNYGYIFGSGTRLTVV.

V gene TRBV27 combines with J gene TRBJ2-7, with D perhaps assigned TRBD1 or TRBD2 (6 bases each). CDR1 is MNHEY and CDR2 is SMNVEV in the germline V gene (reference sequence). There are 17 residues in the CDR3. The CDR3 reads CVSSLWGREGGVETQYV. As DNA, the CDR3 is TGTGTCAGCAGTTTATGGGGGCGTGAGGGGGGAGTTGAGACCCAGTACGTC.

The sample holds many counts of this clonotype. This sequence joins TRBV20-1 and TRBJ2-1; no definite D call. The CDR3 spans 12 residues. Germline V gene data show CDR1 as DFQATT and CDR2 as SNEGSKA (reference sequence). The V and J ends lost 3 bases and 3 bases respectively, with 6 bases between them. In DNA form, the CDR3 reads TGCAGTGCTAGTATGGACTACAATGAGCAGTTCTTC. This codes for CSASMDYNEQFF.

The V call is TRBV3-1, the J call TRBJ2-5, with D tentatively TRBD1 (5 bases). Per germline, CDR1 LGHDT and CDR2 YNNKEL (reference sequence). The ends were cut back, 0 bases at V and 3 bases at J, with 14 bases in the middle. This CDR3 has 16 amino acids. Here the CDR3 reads CASSQEMGLREETQYF. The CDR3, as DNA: TGTGCCAGCAGCCAAGAGATGGGGCTGAGAGAAGAGACCCAGTACTTC.

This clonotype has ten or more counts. The CDR3 protein is CASSLGHSSGELFF. The CDR3 DNA reads as TGTGCCAGCAGTCTCGGCCACTCAAGCGGGGAGCTGTTTTTT. The chain uses TRBV12-3 or TRBV12-4 and TRBJ2-2, with D uncertain. V was pared by 5 bases and J by 7 bases, with 14 bases between. This CDR3 has 14 residues.

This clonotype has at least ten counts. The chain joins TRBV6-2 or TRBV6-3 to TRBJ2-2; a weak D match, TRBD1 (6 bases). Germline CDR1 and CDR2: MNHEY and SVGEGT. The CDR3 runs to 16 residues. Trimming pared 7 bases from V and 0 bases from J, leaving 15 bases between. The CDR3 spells CASTRGEGANTGELFF. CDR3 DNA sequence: TGTGCCAGCACCAGGGGAGAAGGGGCGAACACCGGGGAGCTGTTTTTT.

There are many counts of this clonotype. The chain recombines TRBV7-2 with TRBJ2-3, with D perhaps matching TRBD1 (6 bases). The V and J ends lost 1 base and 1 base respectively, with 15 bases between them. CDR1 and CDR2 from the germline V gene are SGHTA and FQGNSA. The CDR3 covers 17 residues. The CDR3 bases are TGTGCCAGCAGCTTAGGAGGGCTAGCAGGGGGCACAGATACGCAGTATTTT. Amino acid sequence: CASSLGGLAGGTDTQYF.

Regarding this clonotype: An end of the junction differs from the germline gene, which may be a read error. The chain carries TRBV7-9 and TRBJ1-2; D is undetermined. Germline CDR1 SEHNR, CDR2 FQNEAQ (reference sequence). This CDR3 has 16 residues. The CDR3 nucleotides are TGTGCCAGCAGCTTAAGGTCGTACAGAAACTTCTATGGCCACACCTTC. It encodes CASSLRSYRNFYGHTF.

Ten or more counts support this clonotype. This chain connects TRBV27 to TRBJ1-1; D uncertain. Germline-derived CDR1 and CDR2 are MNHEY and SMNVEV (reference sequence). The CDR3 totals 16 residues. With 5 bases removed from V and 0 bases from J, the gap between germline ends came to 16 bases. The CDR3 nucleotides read TGTGCCAGCAGTCTCCACTTAGGCTATCTGAACACTGAAGCTTTCTTT. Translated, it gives CASSLHLGYLNTEAFF.

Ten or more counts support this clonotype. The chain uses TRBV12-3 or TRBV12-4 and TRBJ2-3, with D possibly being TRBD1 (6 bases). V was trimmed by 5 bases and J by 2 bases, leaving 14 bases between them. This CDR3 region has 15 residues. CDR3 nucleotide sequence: TGTGCCAGCAGTCCATGGACAGCCGACACAGATACGCAGTATTTT. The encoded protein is CASSPWTADTDTQYF.